The present T cell receptor beta chain was sequenced within a study of blood T cell repertoires in COVID-19. Study summary: Sites across the United States, Italy and Spain contributed samples from acute and convalescent COVID-19. Sources were T cells, B-cell-depleted T cells, or PBMCs; the material itself was cDNA or gDNA.

Authors' analysis steps: Estimated nucleated cell counts came from reference gene primer amplification. Assay used: immunoSEQ multiplex PCR; TCRdb lists only in-frame clones, some missing. The V and J calls and clone size are taken from that table; D and trimming were inferred from the DNA. This table has 140,000 or so clones, around three quarters appearing once. The TCR sequence derives from a man over 45 with active or convalescent COVID-19. Sequenced material: peripheral blood.

In DNA form, the CDR3 reads TGTGCCACGCTGACAGGGGCAGGGGAGACCCAGTACTTC. Amino acid sequence: CATLTGAGETQYF. The V and J genes are TRBV10-3 and TRBJ2-5, with TRBD1 matching 8 bases. Trimming cost V 10 bases and J 5 bases; bases outside gene matches: 9. From germline, CDR1 is ENHRY and CDR2 SYGVKD. The CDR3 is 13 amino acids.